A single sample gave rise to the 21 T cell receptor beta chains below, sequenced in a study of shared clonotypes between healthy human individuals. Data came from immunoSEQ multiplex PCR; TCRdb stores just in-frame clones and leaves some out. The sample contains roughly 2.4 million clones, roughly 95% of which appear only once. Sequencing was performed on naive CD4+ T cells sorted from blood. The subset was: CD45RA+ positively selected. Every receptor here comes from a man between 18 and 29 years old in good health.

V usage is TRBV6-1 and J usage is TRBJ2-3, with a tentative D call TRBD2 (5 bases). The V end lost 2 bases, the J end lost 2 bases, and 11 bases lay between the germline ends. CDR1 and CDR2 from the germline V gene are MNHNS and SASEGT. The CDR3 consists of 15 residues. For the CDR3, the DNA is TGTGCCAGCAGTGAAAGGCAGCGGATCACAGATACGCAGTATTTT. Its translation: CASSERQRITDTQYF.

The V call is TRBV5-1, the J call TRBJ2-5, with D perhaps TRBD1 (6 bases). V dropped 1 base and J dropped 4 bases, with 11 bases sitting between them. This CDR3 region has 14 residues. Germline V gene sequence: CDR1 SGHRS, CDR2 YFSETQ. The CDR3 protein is CASSLSGALETQYF. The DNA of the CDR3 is TGCGCCAGCAGCTTGTCAGGGGCCTTAGAGACCCAGTACTTC.

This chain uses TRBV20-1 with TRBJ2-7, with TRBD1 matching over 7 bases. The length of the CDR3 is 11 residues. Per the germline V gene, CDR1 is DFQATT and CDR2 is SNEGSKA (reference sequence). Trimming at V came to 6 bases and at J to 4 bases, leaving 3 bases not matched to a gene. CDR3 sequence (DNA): TGCAGTGCCGGACAGGTTTACGAGCAGTACTTC. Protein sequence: CSAGQVYEQYF.

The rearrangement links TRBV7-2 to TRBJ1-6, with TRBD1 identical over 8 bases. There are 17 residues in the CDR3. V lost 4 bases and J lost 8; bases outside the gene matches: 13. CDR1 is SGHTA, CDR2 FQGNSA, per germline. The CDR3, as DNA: TGTGCCAGCAGCTCCTACCCCCCCGGGACAGGCTATTCACCCCTCCACTTT. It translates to CASSSYPPGTGYSPLHF.

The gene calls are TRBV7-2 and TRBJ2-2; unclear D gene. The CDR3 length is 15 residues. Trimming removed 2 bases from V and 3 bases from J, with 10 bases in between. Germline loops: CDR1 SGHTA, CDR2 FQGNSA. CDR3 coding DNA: TGTGCCAGCAGCTTACCCGTTGTCCACACCGGGGAGCTGTTTTTT. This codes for CASSLPVVHTGELFF. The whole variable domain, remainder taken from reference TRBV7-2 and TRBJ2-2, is GAGVSQSPSNKVTEKGKDVELRCDPISGHTALYWYRQSLGQGLEFLIYFQGNSAPDKSGLPSDRFSAERTGGSVSTLTIQRTQQEDSAVYLCASSLPVVHTGELFFGEGSRLTVL.

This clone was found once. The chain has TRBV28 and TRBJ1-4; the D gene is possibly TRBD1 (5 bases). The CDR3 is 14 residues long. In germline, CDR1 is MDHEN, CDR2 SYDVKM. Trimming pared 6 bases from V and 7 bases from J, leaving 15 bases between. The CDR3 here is CASRTQGGVEKLFF. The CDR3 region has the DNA TGTGCCAGCAGAACCCAGGGTGGGGTTGAAAAACTGTTTTTT.

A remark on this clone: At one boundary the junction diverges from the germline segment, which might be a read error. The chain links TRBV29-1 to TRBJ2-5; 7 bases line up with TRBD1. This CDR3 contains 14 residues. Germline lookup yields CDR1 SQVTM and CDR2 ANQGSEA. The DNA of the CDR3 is TGCAGCGTAGAAGCTGACAGGGTTCGAGAGACCCAGTACTTC. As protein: CSVEADRVRETQYF.

In nucleotides, the CDR3 is TGTGCCAGCAGTTACTCGATTTCGGGCAGGGGGCGAGGCTACACCTTC. It is translated as CASSYSISGRGRGYTF. The V and J genes are TRBV6-5 and TRBJ1-2, with TRBD1 matching 8 bases. Germline V lookup: CDR1 MNHEY, CDR2 SVGAGI. This CDR3 is built from 16 residues. V dropped 0 bases and J dropped 8; count of bases not matched to a gene: 11.

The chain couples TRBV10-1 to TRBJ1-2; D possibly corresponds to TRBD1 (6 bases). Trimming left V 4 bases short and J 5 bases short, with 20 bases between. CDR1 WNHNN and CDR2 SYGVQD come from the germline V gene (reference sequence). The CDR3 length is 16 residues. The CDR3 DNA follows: TGCGCCAGCAGTGGGGGGGAGGGGGATTTCTGTTATGGCTACACCTTC. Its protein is CASSGGEGDFCYGYTF.

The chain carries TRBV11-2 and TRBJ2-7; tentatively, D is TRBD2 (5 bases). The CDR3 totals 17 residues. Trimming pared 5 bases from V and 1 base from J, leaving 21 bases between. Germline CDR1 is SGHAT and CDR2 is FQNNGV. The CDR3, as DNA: TGTGCCAGCAGCCCCAGGCACGGGGATGTCCTTTCCTACGAGCAGTACTTC. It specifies CASSPRHGDVLSYEQYF.

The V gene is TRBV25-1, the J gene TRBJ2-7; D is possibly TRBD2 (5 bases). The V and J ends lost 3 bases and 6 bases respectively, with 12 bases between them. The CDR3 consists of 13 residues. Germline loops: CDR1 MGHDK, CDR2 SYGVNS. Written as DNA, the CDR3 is TGTGCCAGCAGTGATCCCGGGGTCGGCGAGCAGTACTTC. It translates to CASSDPGVGEQYF.

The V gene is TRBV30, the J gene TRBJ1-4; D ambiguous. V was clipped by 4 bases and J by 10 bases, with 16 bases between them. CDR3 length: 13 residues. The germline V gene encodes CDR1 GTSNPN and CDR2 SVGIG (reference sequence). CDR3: CAWTTTLSGKLFF. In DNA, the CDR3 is TGTGCCTGGACTACGACCCTATCGGGAAAACTGTTTTTT.

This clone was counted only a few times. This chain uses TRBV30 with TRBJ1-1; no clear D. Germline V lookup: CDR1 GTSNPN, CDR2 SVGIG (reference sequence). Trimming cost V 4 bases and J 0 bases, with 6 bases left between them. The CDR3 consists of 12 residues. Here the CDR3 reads CAWKQMNTEAFF. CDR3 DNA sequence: TGTGCCTGGAAGCAAATGAACACTGAAGCTTTCTTT.

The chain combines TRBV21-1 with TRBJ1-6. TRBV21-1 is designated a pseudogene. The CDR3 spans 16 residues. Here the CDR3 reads CASGEGQLLSGAPLHF. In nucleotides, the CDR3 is TGTGCCAGCGGGGAGGGGCAGCTTTTGTCCGGGGCACCCCTCCACTTT.

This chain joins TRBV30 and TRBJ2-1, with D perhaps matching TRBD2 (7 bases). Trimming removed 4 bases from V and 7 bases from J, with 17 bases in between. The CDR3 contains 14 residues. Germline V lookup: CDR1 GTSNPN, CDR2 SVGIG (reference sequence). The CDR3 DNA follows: TGTGCCTGGATGGTCAGGGGAGGGAAGAATGAGCAGTTCTTC. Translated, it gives CAWMVRGGKNEQFF.

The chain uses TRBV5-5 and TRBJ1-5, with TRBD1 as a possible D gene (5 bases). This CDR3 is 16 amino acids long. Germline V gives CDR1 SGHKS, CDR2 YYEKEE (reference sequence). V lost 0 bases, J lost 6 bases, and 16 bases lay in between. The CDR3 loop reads CASSLGVHGGPQPQHF. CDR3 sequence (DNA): TGTGCCAGCAGCTTGGGAGTACATGGGGGTCCTCAGCCCCAGCATTTT.

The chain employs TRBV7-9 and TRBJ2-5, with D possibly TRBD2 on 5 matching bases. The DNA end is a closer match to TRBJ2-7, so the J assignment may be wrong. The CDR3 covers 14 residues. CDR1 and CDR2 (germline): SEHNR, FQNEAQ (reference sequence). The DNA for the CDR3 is TGTGCCAGCAGCTCCGAGGGCTATTCCTACGAGCAGTACTTC. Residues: CASSSEGYSYEQYF.

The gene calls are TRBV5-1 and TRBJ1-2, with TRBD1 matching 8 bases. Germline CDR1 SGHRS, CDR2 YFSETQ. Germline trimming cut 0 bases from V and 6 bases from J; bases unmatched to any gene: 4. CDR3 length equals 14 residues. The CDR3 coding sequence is TGCGCCAGCAGCTTGGGGACAGGGAAGGATGGCTACACCTTC. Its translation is CASSLGTGKDGYTF.

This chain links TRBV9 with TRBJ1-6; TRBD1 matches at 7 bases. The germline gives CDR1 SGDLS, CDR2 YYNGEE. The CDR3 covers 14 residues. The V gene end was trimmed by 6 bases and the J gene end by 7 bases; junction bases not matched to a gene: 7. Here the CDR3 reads CASTPGQLNSPLHF. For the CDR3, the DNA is TGTGCCAGCACCCCGGGACAGTTGAATTCACCCCTCCACTTT. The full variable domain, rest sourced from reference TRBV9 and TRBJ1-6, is DSGVTQTPKHLITATGQRVTLRCSPRSGDLSVYWYQQSLDQGLQFLIQYYNGEERAKGNILERFSAQQFPDLHSELNLSSLELGDSALYFCASTPGQLNSPLHFGNGTRLTVT.

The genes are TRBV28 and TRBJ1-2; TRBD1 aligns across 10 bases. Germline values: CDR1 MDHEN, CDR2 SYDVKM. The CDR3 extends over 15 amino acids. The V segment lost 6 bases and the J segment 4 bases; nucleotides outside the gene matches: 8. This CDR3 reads CASSLKTGGAYGYTF. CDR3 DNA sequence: TGTGCCAGCAGCCTCAAGACAGGGGGCGCCTATGGCTACACCTTC.

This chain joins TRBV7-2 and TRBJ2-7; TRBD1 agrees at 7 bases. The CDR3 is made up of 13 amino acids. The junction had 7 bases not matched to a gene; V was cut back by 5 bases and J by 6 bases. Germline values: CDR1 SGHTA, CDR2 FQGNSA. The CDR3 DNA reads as TGTGCCAGCAGCGAAAGACAGGGAACCGAGCAGTACTTC. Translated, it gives CASSERQGTEQYF. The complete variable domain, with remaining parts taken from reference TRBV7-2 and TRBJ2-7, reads GAGVSQSPSNKVTEKGKDVELRCDPISGHTALYWYRQSLGQGLEFLIYFQGNSAPDKSGLPSDRFSAERTGGSVSTLTIQRTQQEDSAVYLCASSERQGTEQYFGPGTRLTVT.